This T cell receptor beta chain was retrieved from a study of cytomegalovirus exposure and HLA in healthy donors. The study, taken as a whole, reports: Most subjects had HLA-A and HLA-B alleles reportedly predicted accurately by TCR beta sequences.

Comment on this clone: Its antigen remains unidentified.

With 60 Vbeta and 13 Jbeta primers, the PCR was carried out. Sequenced by immunoSEQ multiplex PCR; TCRdb stores in-frame clones only, minus some. The sample shows some 80,000 clones, more than 60% of them seen only once. This TCR was recovered from a man aged 18 to 29 in good health and CMV-seropositive. The sequenced sample was PBMCs.

The CDR3 sequence is CASREVAGGYSYEQYF. DNA for the CDR3: TGTGCCAGCAGGGAGGTAGCGGGAGGGTACTCCTACGAGCAGTACTTC. The chain uses TRBV2 and TRBJ2-7; 11 bases are a match to TRBD2. The CDR3 is 16 residues long. V lost 6 bases and J lost 0; bases outside the gene matches: 7. Per germline, CDR1 SNHLY and CDR2 FYNNEI. The full variable domain, in which reference TRBV2 and TRBJ2-7 provide the parts outside the CDR3, is EPEVTQTPSHQVTQMGQEVILRCVPISNHLYFYWYRQILGQKVEFLVSFYNNEISEKSEIFDDQFSVERPDGSNFTLKIRSTKLEDSAMYFCASREVAGGYSYEQYFGPGTRLTVT.